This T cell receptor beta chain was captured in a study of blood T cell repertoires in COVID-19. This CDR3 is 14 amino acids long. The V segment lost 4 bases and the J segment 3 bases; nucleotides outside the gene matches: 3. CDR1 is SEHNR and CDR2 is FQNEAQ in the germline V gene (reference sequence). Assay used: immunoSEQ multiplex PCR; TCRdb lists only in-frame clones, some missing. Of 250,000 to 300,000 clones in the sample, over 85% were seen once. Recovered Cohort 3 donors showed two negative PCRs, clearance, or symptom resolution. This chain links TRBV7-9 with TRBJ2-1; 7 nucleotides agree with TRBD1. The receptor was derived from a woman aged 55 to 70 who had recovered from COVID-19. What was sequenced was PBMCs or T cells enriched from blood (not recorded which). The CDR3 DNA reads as TGTGCCAGCAGCTACGGGACAGACTACAATGAGCAGTTCTTC. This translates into CASSYGTDYNEQFF.